This T cell receptor beta chain was sequenced in a study of T cells in Graves' hyperthyroidism and ophthalmopathy. Study findings and constraints: Model output signaled ophthalmopathy a median roughly six months ahead of onset.

Trimming shortened V by 8 bases and J by 3 bases, and 13 bases separated the two germline ends. Germline lookup yields CDR1 MDHEN and CDR2 SYDVKM. This CDR3 is built from 13 residues. This clonotype was detected many times. Antigen unknown. It was RNA transcripts that yielded the amplified TCR beta CDR3 regions. The study used the HTBI primer set for a first-round RT-PCR of the TCR CDR3. TCRdb recomputed calls from the multiplex PCR reads with MiXCR, one row per CDR3 protein. Of 350,000 to 400,000 distinct CDR3 sequences in the sample, approximately 19% were seen once. This TCR came from a woman between 18 and 29 years old with Graves' hyperthyroidism. The chain employs TRBV28 and TRBJ1-1, with a tentative D call TRBD1 (6 bases). The material sequenced was blood. The CDR3 nucleotides are TGTGCCAGCGGATTGGGGGCTGACACTGAAGCTTTCTTT. Its translation: CASGLGADTEAFF.